This note documents a single T cell receptor (beta chain) sequence. The table came from immunoSEQ multiplex PCR; TCRdb's copy has only in-frame clones and leaves some out. Found here are approximately 440,000 clones, about nine tenths of them singletons; the top ten hold roughly 0.72%. This sample is drawn from a study of blood T cell repertoires in COVID-19. Enrollees, 18 to 89 years old, lived in approximately 25 US areas. Categorization into cohorts depended on clinical history that participants reported. Donors in Cohort 3 who had recovered were those with two negative PCRs, healthcare professional clearance, or resolution of their symptoms. The CDR3 runs 15 residues. Looked up from germline, CDR1 is MGHRA and CDR2 is YSYEKL. J gave up 6 bases and V 3 bases, and 7 bases lay outside the gene matches.

The clonotype was recovered from a woman aged 18-29 years who had recovered from COVID-19. This chain joins TRBV4-1 and TRBJ2-2; TRBD1 matches at 7 bases. What was sequenced was PBMCs or T cells enriched from blood (not recorded which). In DNA, the CDR3 is TGCGCCAGCAGCCAGAACCCTCAGGGGGCCGGGGAGCTGTTTTTT. Translating it yields CASSQNPQGAGELFF.